These T cell receptor beta chains were read from a single sample in a study of early T cells in non-severe SARS-CoV-2 infection. From the 5' RACE reads, TCRdb called clonotypes with MiXCR, one entry per CDR3 protein. The sample carries tens of thousands of distinct CDR3 sequences, under 15% recorded once. Material: whole blood. Source of these receptors: an adult who was a healthcare worker with PCR-confirmed SARS-CoV-2 infection or an uninfected control (not recorded which). Both conserved end residues are part of each CDR3. The order of the fields is CDR3 length, V gene, CDR3 protein.

>14|TRBV20-1
CSARAAEGGYEQYF
>15|TRBV5-4
CASSQGQGDYNEQFF
>15|TRBV12-3/TRBV12-4
CASNSGQGAADTQYF
>12|TRBV7-9
CASGYSNQPQHF
>13|TRBV28
CASSLTSVYEQYF
>17|TRBV12-2
CASRLFPKSDGSYEQYF
>13|TRBV5-1
CASSLDIGTKETF
>14|TRBV20-1
CSARAGTGIYEQYF
>14|TRBV28
CASSITGLNTEAFF
>14|TRBV29-1
CSGRAGGSTGELFF
>13|TRBV12-3/TRBV12-4
CASIQGRNTEAFF
>14|TRBV10-1
CASSGGSAVNEQFF
>15|TRBV20-1
CSSKRRLGGTGELFF
>13|TRBV20-1
CSARDGLSGELFF
>17|TRBV5-6
CASSLALGPGPLYEQYF
>13|TRBV30
CAWSGGFGNTIYF
>13|TRBV5-1
CASSPTHTYEQYF
>15|TRBV11-2
CASVTRQGVNSPLHF
>14|TRBV18
CASSPGLAVYEQYF
>18|TRBV28
CASSSGLAGGIESDEQFF
>16|TRBV4-1
CASSQVGGLSSYEQYF
>10|TRBV7-9
CADPGGEQFF
>18|TRBV7-8
CASSQFTQREGHVKTQYF
>15|TRBV25-1
CASSDRAGRDYEQYF
>16|TRBV24-1
CATSDLPIAGGNEQFF
>13|TRBV6-1
CASGRALNEKLFF
>16|TRBV7-9
CASSSSLAGDTDTQYF
>11|TRBV7-9
CASSQGPGYTF
>11|TRBV10-3
CAISDLAEQFF
>13|TRBV29-1
CSVERGPKNEQFF
>15|TRBV7-8
CASARGTPGLDEQFF
>14|TRBV2
CASRLAGPTGELFF
>14|TRBV7-2
CASSLDLAGGEQYF
>13|TRBV20-1
CSASRGDIEKLFF
>15|TRBV10-2
CASSGASGRYNEQFF
>15|TRBV7-3
CASSLTGGNYNEQFF
>13|TRBV6-1
CASSALQADTQYF
>16|TRBV21-1
CASSKALWTRPDTQYF
>15|TRBV7-9
CASSLAGTGGHGYTF
>16|TRBV3-1
CASSSAGSSSYNEQFF
>16|TRBV27
CASGSYPLRGNYGYTF
>13|TRBV6-6
CASSRSSNTEAFF
>16|TRBV28
CASSFPSQYGQSEAFF
>15|TRBV9
CASSERLAGKNEQFF
>15|TRBV12-3/TRBV12-4
CASRPSRGSYNEQFF
>13|TRBV7-2
CASSFGLANEQFF
>12|TRBV20-1
CSARGPPDTQYF
>13|TRBV11-2
CASSLAERAAQYF
>14|TRBV20-1
CSARQRQVWEEQYF
>13|TRBV7-7
CASSYHLNTEAFF
>16|TRBV7-2
CASSLRGQIAYETQYF
>13|TRBV3-1
CASSQGSVTEVFF
>15|TRBV7-9
CASSRERFEVETQYF
>14|TRBV18
CASSLTPGTDTQYF
>16|TRBV28
CASYRDRGLSAGELFF
>13|TRBV20-1
CSARRMGPGELFF